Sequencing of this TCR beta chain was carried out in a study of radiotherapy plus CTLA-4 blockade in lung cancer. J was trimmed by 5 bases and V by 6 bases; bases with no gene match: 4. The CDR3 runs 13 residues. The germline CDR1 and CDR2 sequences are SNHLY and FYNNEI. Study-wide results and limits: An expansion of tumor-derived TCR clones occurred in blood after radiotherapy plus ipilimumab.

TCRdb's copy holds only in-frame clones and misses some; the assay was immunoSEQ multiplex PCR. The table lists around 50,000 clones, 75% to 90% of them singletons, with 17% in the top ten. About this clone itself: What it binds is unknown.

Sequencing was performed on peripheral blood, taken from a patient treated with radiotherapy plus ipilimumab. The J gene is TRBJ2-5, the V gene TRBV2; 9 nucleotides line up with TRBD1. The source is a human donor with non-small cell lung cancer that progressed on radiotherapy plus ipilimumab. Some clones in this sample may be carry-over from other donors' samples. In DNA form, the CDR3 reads TGTGCCAGCAGGGGGGACAGGGTGGAGACCCAGTACTTC. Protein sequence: CASRGDRVETQYF.